This TCR beta chain emerged from a study of CD8 T cells in ankylosing spondylitis. Overall study results and limits: As reported, disease-linked clones showed significant enrichment in matched ankylosing spondylitis synovial fluid.

TCRdb itself ran the 5' RACE reads through MiXCR, one entry per CDR3 protein. Here the sample spans 150,000 to 200,000 distinct CDR3 sequences, about 18% being singletons. This clonotype has a count of ten or more. Its cognate antigen is unknown. CDR3 length: 14 residues. The germline V gene has CDR1 SGHRS and CDR2 YFSETQ. V shed 3 bases and J shed 8 bases, with 14 bases lying between them. Sequences were obtained from blood, either unsorted or a sorted T cell fraction (not recorded which). The TCR was taken from a male donor between 5 and 29 years old with ankylosing spondylitis or in good health (not recorded which). V and J are TRBV5-1 and TRBJ1-4, with a possible D match to TRBD1 (5 bases). CDR3 nucleotides: TGCGCCAGCAGCTGGGTCGGGGGTATGGAAAAACTGTTTTTT. Translated: CASSWVGGMEKLFF.